This is a list of T cell receptor beta chains from one sample in a study of blood T cell repertoires in COVID-19. Measured with immunoSEQ multiplex PCR; TCRdb has only the in-frame clones, and not every one. Among 55,000 to 80,000 clones, more than 75% were seen once, and the ten largest hold less than 15%. Sequenced input: peripheral blood. These receptors were obtained from a human donor in a cohort sampled during active COVID-19. The CDR3 runs from the conserved cysteine through the conserved F or W. The order of the fields is D gene, V gene, clone size, J gene, CDR3 protein. The D gene is left open where the match is weak. Clone size, where shown, is once, few, many, or a class for clones that have expanded.

>TRBD1|TRBV27|-|TRBJ1-6
CASSLYPRQGAPLHF
>TRBD1|TRBV25-1|-|TRBJ1-4
CASSQKRDRQNEKLFF
>-|TRBV19|-|TRBJ1-1
CASKSGMNTEAFF
>-|TRBV15|-|TRBJ2-2
CATSRDEASTNTGELFF
>TRBD2|TRBV6-6|-|TRBJ2-3
CASGSSGGPTDTQYF
>-|TRBV27|-|TRBJ1-2
CASRYLGRGLGGYTF
>-|TRBV13|-|TRBJ2-1
CASSLGEGPNEQFF
>TRBD1|TRBV19|-|TRBJ2-7
CASSMDRDGYEQYF
>TRBD1|TRBV2|once|TRBJ1-4
CASSLTGGNEKLFF
>-|TRBV19|once|TRBJ2-5
CASSPLGVLQETQYF
>TRBD1|TRBV25-1|few|TRBJ2-1
CASSPDRSSYNEQFF
>TRBD1|TRBV25-1|-|TRBJ1-5
CASSGPGGGQPQHF
>TRBD1|TRBV10-3|few|TRBJ2-1
CAISDFRDRDHEQFF
>TRBD1|TRBV5-4|-|TRBJ1-2
CASSRTGAGGYTF
>-|TRBV2|-|TRBJ1-1
CASRRTATNTEAFF
>-|TRBV6-5|once|TRBJ2-7
CASSPGTGRREQYF
>TRBD1|TRBV19|-|TRBJ2-7
CASSSYRGIGEQYF
>TRBD1|TRBV5-1|-|TRBJ1-1
CASSLALGQGAVAEAFF
>TRBD1|TRBV10-3|-|TRBJ1-2
CAISERGQVGYGYTF
>TRBD2|TRBV7-2|-|TRBJ2-1
CASNTRTSGGVREQFF
>-|TRBV6-1|-|TRBJ1-1
CASSEGKRGNAFF
>-|TRBV5-6|-|TRBJ2-5
CASSWEVGPQETQYF
>TRBD1|TRBV6-5|once|TRBJ1-2
CASHRGKRNGYTF
>-|TRBV19|-|TRBJ1-2
CASSAEGGLLYGYTF
>TRBD1|TRBV23-1|-|TRBJ1-2
CASSHRPRGETNYGYTF
>TRBD1|TRBV11-2|-|TRBJ2-5
CASSFGDRAGETQYF
>TRBD1|TRBV11-1|-|TRBJ2-3
CASSGTGGANTDTQYF
>-|TRBV11-2|-|TRBJ2-7
CASSLDGGFYEQYF
>-|TRBV12-3/TRBV12-4|-|TRBJ2-1
CASSLLINEQFF
>-|TRBV5-1|once|TRBJ1-1
CASSLSVTGMNTEAFF
>TRBD1|TRBV7-8|-|TRBJ2-2
CASSPGGDRGPGELFF
>-|TRBV6-5|-|TRBJ1-1
CASRDPGLVNTEAFF
>-|TRBV6-6|-|TRBJ2-7
CASSYRGYEQYF
>TRBD1|TRBV24-1|once|TRBJ1-1
CATSHGQGLNTEAFF
>-|TRBV9|-|TRBJ1-3
CASSPRGVSGNTIYF
>-|TRBV6-1|-|TRBJ2-2
CASSEAYWLAATGELFF
>-|TRBV21-1|few|TRBJ2-7
CASSKGVPSPRGYEQYF
>-|TRBV19|once|TRBJ1-5
CASSIRGWDQPQHF
>-|TRBV9|-|TRBJ2-7
CASSVGLDSGYEQYF
>-|TRBV7-9|-|TRBJ2-2
CASSSQGAHAGELFF
>-|TRBV21-1|-|TRBJ1-3
CASSNQSFEERETRSGNTIYF
>-|TRBV19|-|TRBJ1-3
CASRLGSSGNTIYF
>TRBD1|TRBV9|-|TRBJ1-1
CASSVAGQGKAFF
>-|TRBV6-1|-|TRBJ1-5
CASSESPQGGQPQHF
>-|TRBV5-4|-|TRBJ2-7
CASSPSSYEQYF
>-|TRBV19|-|TRBJ2-7
CASSISAEAYEQYF
>TRBD1|TRBV11-2|-|TRBJ1-1
CASSSQGVEGTEAFF
>-|TRBV10-3|-|TRBJ1-5
CAISNGYSSNQPQHF
>TRBD1|TRBV7-9|-|TRBJ1-1
CASSLVETGRMNTEAFF
>-|TRBV15|-|TRBJ2-5
CATSRDIETQYF
>-|TRBV19|-|TRBJ2-2
CATSRLSGARTGELFF